A selection of T cell receptor beta chains follows, all from one sample in a study of Graves' ophthalmopathy and Graves' hyperthyroidism. TCRdb re-called the multiplex PCR reads with MiXCR, one entry per CDR3 protein. Among around 400,000 distinct CDR3 sequences, roughly 21% were seen once, and the ten largest hold roughly 3.2%. The sequenced sample consisted of peripheral blood. These receptor sequences come from a woman under 30 with stable Graves' hyperthyroidism. The CDR3 runs from the conserved cysteine through the conserved F or W. A D gene is named only where the DNA matches it firmly. The size entry is marked missing in some rows and otherwise reads once, few, many or a size class.

V gene	clone size	J gene	D gene	CDR3 DNA	CDR3 protein
TRBV7-2	many	TRBJ2-7	NA	TGTGCCAGCAGCTCACCGACTGTCCCCTACGAGCAGTACTTC	CASSSPTVPYEQYF
TRBV2	many	TRBJ2-7	TRBD1	TGTGCCAGCATGAGGACAGGGATGTCCTACGAGCAGTACTTC	CASMRTGMSYEQYF
TRBV13	NA	TRBJ1-1	NA	TGTGCCAGCAGCTTACCCCCGCGGACGGGGCCTGAAGCTTTCTTT	CASSLPPRTGPEAFF
TRBV20-1	few	TRBJ1-5	TRBD1	TGCAGTGCCAAGACAGGGTTGGATCAGCCCCAGCATTTT	CSAKTGLDQPQHF
TRBV6-5	many	TRBJ1-5	TRBD1	TGTGCCAGCAGTTACACGACAGGGGGCGAGTTTCAGCCCCAGCATTTT	CASSYTTGGEFQPQHF
TRBV7-8	many	TRBJ2-5	NA	TGTGCCAGCAGCTCCGCCCCGAGGGCTAGGGAGACCCAGTACTTC	CASSSAPRARETQYF
TRBV28	many	TRBJ2-5	NA	TGTGCCAGCAGTTTCCCCTCCAGGAAGACCCAGTACTTC	CASSFPSRKTQYF
TRBV30	many	TRBJ2-5	TRBD2	TGTGCCTGGAGTGAAGGGACTAGCGGGCAAGAGACCCAGTACTTC	CAWSEGTSGQETQYF
TRBV6-5	NA	TRBJ1-5	NA	TGTGCCAGCAGCTACCTTGATAGCAATCAGCCCCAGCATTTT	CASSYLDSNQPQHF
TRBV2	many	TRBJ2-7	TRBD1	TGTGCCAGCAGGGGACAGGGAAAGGAACTGTACTTC	CASRGQGKELYF
TRBV2	few	TRBJ1-2	NA	TGTGCCAGCATCATAGACGGATACTTGGGTGGCTACACCTTC	CASIIDGYLGGYTF
TRBV20-1	few	TRBJ2-7	NA	TGCAGTGCTAGAGGCCTGGGGGGATACGAGCAGTACTTC	CSARGLGGYEQYF
TRBV15	NA	TRBJ1-5	NA	TGTGCCACCAGCAGAGCGGCAGTGGATCAGCCCCAGCATTTT	CATSRAAVDQPQHF
TRBV14	few	TRBJ1-5	TRBD1	TGTGCCAGCAGCCGGTTCTACCGGGACAGGGAGGGGAGCAATCAGCCCCAGCATTTT	CASSRFYRDREGSNQPQHF
TRBV12-3/TRBV12-4	many	TRBJ1-1	NA	TGTGCCAGCAGTGAGACACTCCTGAACACTGAAGCTTTCTTT	CASSETLLNTEAFF
TRBV10-3	many	TRBJ2-5	TRBD1	TGTGCCATCAGTGACGGACAGGCCCAAGAGACCCAGTACTTC	CAISDGQAQETQYF
TRBV27	many	TRBJ2-7	NA	TGTGCCAGCAGCCCTTTAGGGTCCGAGCAGTACTTC	CASSPLGSEQYF
TRBV2	many	TRBJ2-2	NA	TGTGCCAGCAGTGAAGCTGACAGCGGAACGAACACCGGGGAGCTGTTTTTT	CASSEADSGTNTGELFF
TRBV2	many	TRBJ1-2	NA	TGTGCCAGCAGTGAAGTCAGGGCCAACTATGGCTACACCTTC	CASSEVRANYGYTF
TRBV6-2/TRBV6-3	many	TRBJ1-1	NA	TGTGCCAGCAGGATGGACAATGGAAACACTGAAGCTTTCTTT	CASRMDNGNTEAFF
TRBV6-2/TRBV6-3	many	TRBJ2-7	TRBD1	TGTGCCAGCACTCGGACAGGGAGCGGCGAGCAGTACTTC	CASTRTGSGEQYF
TRBV4-2	many	TRBJ2-7	NA	TGTGCCAGCAGCCAAGAGGGCGGGCTTGTCTCCTACGAGCAGTACTTC	CASSQEGGLVSYEQYF